Sequencing of this T cell receptor (beta chain) was carried out in a study of blood T cell repertoires in COVID-19 (dated by TCRdb to about 2020). General notes on the study: Samples from collaborators originated in the United States, Italy and Spain and spanned both the acute and convalescent phases of COVID-19. The prospective study material was composed of cDNA or gDNA derived from T cells, B-cell-depleted T cells, or PBMCs. The dataset comprised deeply sampled blood TCRbeta repertoires from subjects exposed to, actively infected with, or recovered from COVID-19. The repertoires were released in a freely available public database meant as a resource for research on the immune response to SARS-CoV-2. Samples came from the ongoing ImmuneRACE study (first 160 participants) plus 1,254 subjects from 6 global collaborators. Nearly every sample came with metadata listing a de-identified subject ID, COVID-19 status, age in years and sex. Where available, HLA class I and class II types were taken from metadata supplied by the sample provider and were not determined by assay-based typing. On the study overall, not on this receptor specifically: The quantity of clinical and demographic metadata differed by source and by participant and was supplied without curation.

Reading from cysteine to phenylalanine, the CDR3 counts 13 amino acids. Here the CDR3 DNA is all that survives: 39 bases in frame from base 1. CDR1 and CDR2 are read off the germline V gene as SGHTA and FQGNSA. At the junction V is shortened by 6 bases and J by 4 bases; bases outside the gene matches: 4. TCRbeta CDR3 regions were amplified from genomic DNA by means of the immunoSEQ Assay, a bias-controlled multiplex PCR. The authors' pipeline ran thus. Within the assay, amplification of reference gene primers was used to estimate how many nucleated cells each sample contained. To quantify the absolute abundance of each unique TCRbeta CDR3 rearrangement, sequence reads were collapsed and filtered. For each sample, productive Simpson clonality was calculated as the square root of Simpson's diversity index over productive rearrangements. TCRdb obtained this table from immuneACCESS and retained in-frame rearrangements with V and J assigned. These tables miss some clones; where compared with another copy, unresolved V genes account for less than half of the shortfall, and the remainder is unexplained. From that table come the V and J calls and clone size; the DNA was used to work out D and trimming. Across this sample there are about 230,000 clones, with less than 90% seen only once. Of the sample, approximately 2.6% is held by the ten largest clones.

Each collaborating institution followed its own protocols to collect whole blood in K2EDTA tubes. For TCRbeta analysis, collaborators shipped samples in one of three forms: frozen whole blood, isolated PBMCs, or DNA extracted from either of those sample types. Remarks on this clone: Its antigen is still unknown. Base quality data are lacking; no much larger clone is found one base away.

The specimen sequenced was peripheral blood. Recombination joined TRBV7-2 with TRBJ2-5, with TRBD2 matching 8 junction bases. The sequence was collected from a woman in her sixties or seventies with active or convalescent COVID-19. The nucleotide sequence reads TGTGCCAGCAGATTCCGGGGGGGAGAGACCCAGTACTTC. It encodes CASRFRGGETQYF.